This T cell receptor (beta chain) is drawn from a study of OX40 agonist ivuxolimab in advanced cancers. Notes on this clone: Its antigen is unknown.

Peripheral blood came from all dose cohorts at three timepoints. Profiling relied on immunoSEQ multiplex PCR, and the TCRdb table lists in-frame clones only, not all of them. The sample lists over 60,000 clones; roughly 87% were seen once. The CDR3 is made up of 12 amino acids. Germline V gene data show CDR1 as MDHEN and CDR2 as SYDVKM. Deletions cut 5 bases from V and 0 bases from J, with 2 bases between. General study findings and limits: Also present in some nonresponders was a low level of normalized T-cell clonal expansion. Both blood CD4+ and CD8+ T cells showed clonal growth by week 6 at 0.1 to 3.0 mg/kg.

The rearrangement links TRBV28 to TRBJ2-1, with D unresolved. The source of this sequence is an adult with an advanced solid tumor such as melanoma, head and neck, liver or kidney cancer. The source was CD4+ or CD8+ T cells sorted from blood, collected in a trial of the OX40 agonist ivuxolimab. The CDR3 DNA is TGTGCCAGCAGTGACTCCTACAATGAGCAGTTCTTC. It specifies CASSDSYNEQFF.